The clone carrying this T cell receptor beta chain was found once. This sample is drawn from a study of T cell changes during pregnancy in multiple sclerosis. V lost 6 bases to trimming and J lost 10 bases; unmatched junction nucleotides: 14. The CDR3 is made up of 14 amino acids. The germline CDR1 and CDR2 sequences are MNHEY and SVGAGI. Libraries were prepared by immunoSEQ multiplex PCR; TCRdb keeps only in-frame clonotypes and omits some of them. The sample records 45,000 or so clones, around 90% being singletons. The genes are TRBV6-5 and TRBJ1-2; 7 bases are shared with TRBD1. The starting material was peripheral blood, obtained in the first trimester of pregnancy. This TCR derives from a female donor with multiple sclerosis, enrolled in a pregnancy study. CDR3 residues: CASRRDLTGQVYTF. CDR3 coding DNA: TGTGCCAGCAGACGTGACTTGACAGGGCAGGTCTACACCTTC.